This TCR beta chain derives from a study of cytomegalovirus exposure and HLA in healthy donors. This PCR relied on a set of 60 Vbeta primers and 13 Jbeta primers. Only in-frame clones appear in the TCRdb table, and some are missing; sequencing was by immunoSEQ multiplex PCR. The table has some 100,000 clones, 70% seen once. Unrecorded immune exposure was likely among donors, who were nominally healthy when sampled. The CDR3 totals 13 residues. CDR1 and CDR2 from the germline V gene are SGHDT and YYEEEE. With 3 bases removed from V and 8 bases from J, the gap between germline ends came to 12 bases. This sequence originates from a woman aged 45-60 years in good health and CMV-seropositive. The chain uses TRBV5-6 and TRBJ2-1; D not certain. The sequenced material came from PBMCs. The CDR3 DNA is TGTGCCAGCAGCTCCAACTTAATCTATGAGCAGTTCTTC. As protein: CASSSNLIYEQFF.